This TCR beta chain appears in the sequencing data of a study of shared clonotypes between healthy human individuals. Whole-study context: Researchers assigned three CD4 naive, three CD4 memory, two CD8 naive and one CD8 memory plate to each donor.

Selected positively for CCR7 and CD45RO-negative, naive CD8 cells excluded terminally differentiated effector memory CD45RA+ cells. This clone was seen once. Its target is unknown. Original processing methods: Filtering differed, since immunoSEQ gave only junction sequences and no quality scores. The assay was immunoSEQ multiplex PCR, and TCRdb's table has in-frame clones only and misses some. The V and J calls and clone size come from that table; D and trimming were worked out from the DNA. The repertoire holds about 2,200,000 clones, with about 92% as singletons. Regarding the study as a whole: Inspection by rarefaction showed sorted-subset sequencing to be incomplete despite large depth. Clonotype sharing among donors was expected to depend on sequencing depth.

The sequence was obtained from a man between 18 and 29 years old in good health. Some clones in this sample may be carry-over from other donors' samples. The source material was naive CD8+ T cells from PBMCs.

The CDR3 is CASSPTNPGSVSYNEQFF. CDR3 in DNA: TGTGCCAGCAGTCCGACAAATCCGGGGTCGGTCTCCTACAATGAGCAGTTCTTC. This chain links TRBV27 with TRBJ2-1, with D possibly being TRBD2 (5 bases). Trimming took off 5 bases at V and 0 bases at J, with 20 bases between the two ends. The CDR3 is 18 residues long. The germline gives CDR1 MNHEY, CDR2 SMNVEV (reference sequence).